This T cell receptor (beta chain) was found in a study of T cells in Graves' hyperthyroidism and ophthalmopathy. General study points: The model identified upcoming ophthalmopathy a median about six months ahead of onset.

Patients were aged 18 to 65, had disease duration under 2 months, and had newly diagnosed hyperthyroidism. Uncontrolled infection, other autoimmune disease, pregnancy or lactation barred patients from enrollment. Regarding this clonotype: Its antigen is unknown.

There were TCR beta CDR3 regions amplified from RNA transcripts. The HTBI primer set served for first-round RT-PCR of the TCR CDR3. TCRdb used MiXCR to reprocess the multiplex PCR reads, holding one entry per CDR3 protein. The table lists 380,000 or so distinct CDR3 sequences, about 14% of them singletons. The CDR3 is 15 residues long. Trimming took off 6 bases at V and 2 bases at J, with 16 bases between the two ends. Per germline, CDR1 SGHRS and CDR2 YFSETQ. The chain recombines TRBV5-1 with TRBJ2-3; no clear D gene. This sequence was found in a woman aged 25 to 39 with Graves' hyperthyroidism. Sequenced input: blood. DNA for the CDR3: TGCGCCAGCAATCCGGTGGATGTGGCCACAGATACGCAGTATTTT. Residues: CASNPVDVATDTQYF.